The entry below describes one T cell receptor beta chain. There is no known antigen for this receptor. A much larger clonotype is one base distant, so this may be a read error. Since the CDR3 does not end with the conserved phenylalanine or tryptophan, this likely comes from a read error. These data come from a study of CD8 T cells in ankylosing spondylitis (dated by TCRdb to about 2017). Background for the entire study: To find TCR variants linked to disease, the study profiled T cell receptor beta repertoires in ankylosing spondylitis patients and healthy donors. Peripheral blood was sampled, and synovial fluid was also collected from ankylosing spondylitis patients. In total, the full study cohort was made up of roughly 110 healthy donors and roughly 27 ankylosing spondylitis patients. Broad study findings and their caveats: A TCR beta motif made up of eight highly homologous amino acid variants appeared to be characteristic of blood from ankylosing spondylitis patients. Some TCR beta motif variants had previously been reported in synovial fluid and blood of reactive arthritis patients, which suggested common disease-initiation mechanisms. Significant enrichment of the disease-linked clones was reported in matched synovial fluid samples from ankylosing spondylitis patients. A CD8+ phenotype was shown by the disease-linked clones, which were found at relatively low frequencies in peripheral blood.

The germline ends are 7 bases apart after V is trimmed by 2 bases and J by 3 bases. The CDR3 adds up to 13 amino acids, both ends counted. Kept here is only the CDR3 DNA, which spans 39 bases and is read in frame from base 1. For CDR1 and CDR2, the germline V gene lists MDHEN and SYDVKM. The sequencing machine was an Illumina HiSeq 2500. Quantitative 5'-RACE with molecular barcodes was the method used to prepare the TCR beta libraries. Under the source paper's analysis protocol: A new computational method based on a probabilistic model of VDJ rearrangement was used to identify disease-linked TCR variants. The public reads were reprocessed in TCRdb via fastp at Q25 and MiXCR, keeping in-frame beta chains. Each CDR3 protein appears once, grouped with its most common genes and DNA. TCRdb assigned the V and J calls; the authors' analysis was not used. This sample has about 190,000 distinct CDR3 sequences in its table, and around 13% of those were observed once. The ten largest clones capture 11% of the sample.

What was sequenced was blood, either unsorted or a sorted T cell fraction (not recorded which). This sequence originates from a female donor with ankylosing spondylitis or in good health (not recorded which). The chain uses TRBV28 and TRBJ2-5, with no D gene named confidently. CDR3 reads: CASSLGSKETQYL. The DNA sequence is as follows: TGTGCCAGCAGTTTAGGCAGTAAAGAGACCCAGTACCTC.